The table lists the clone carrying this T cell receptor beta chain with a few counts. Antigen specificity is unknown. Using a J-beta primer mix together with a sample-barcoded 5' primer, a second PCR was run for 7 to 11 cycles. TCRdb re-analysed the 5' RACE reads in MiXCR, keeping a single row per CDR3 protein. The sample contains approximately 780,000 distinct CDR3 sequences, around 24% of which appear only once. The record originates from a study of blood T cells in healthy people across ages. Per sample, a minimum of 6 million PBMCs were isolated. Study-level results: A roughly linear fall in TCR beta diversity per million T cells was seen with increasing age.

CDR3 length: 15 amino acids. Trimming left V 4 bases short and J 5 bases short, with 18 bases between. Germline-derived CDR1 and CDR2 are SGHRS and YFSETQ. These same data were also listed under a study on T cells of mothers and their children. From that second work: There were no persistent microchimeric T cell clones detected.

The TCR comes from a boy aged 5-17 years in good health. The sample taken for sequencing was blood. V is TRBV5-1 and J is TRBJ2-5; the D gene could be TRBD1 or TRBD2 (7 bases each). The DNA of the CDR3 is TGCGCCAGCAGCCGGGGGGAGGGGGCACGCGAGACCCAGTACTTC. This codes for CASSRGEGARETQYF.